Following are 25 T cell receptor beta chains from one sample sequenced in a study of neurological immune-mediated disorders. TCRdb redid the calling of the 5' RACE reads with MiXCR, one entry per CDR3 protein. The table lists 25,000 to 35,000 distinct CDR3 sequences, under 6% of them singletons. Sequenced material: CD4+ T cells from blood. The receptor set was obtained from a woman between 45 and 65 years old in good health.

This clonotype was recorded many times. The chain joins TRBV9 to TRBJ2-7, with TRBD2 matching 13 bases. This CDR3 has 18 residues. The V and J ends lost 4 bases and 2 bases, in that order; junction bases with no gene match: 12. Germline values: CDR1 SGDLS, CDR2 YYNGEE. CDR3 nucleotide sequence: TGTGCCAGCAGCTCGCCCCAAAGGACTAGCGGGAGTCCCTACGAGCAGTACTTC. Translation: CASSSPQRTSGSPYEQYF. Looking up the rest from reference TRBV9 and TRBJ2-7 gives the full variable domain: DSGVTQTPKHLITATGQRVTLRCSPRSGDLSVYWYQQSLDQGLQFLIQYYNGEERAKGNILERFSAQQFPDLHSELNLSSLELGDSALYFCASSSPQRTSGSPYEQYFGPGTRLTVT.

This clonotype was counted ten times or more. The chain joins TRBV25-1 to TRBJ1-5; weak D call: TRBD1 (5 bases). V lost 1 base and J 3 bases, leaving 10 bases between the germline ends. Per germline, CDR1 MGHDK and CDR2 SYGVNS. The CDR3 has 15 amino acids. CDR3 sequence (DNA): TGTGCCAGCAGTGAATCTAGACAGATCAATCAGCCCCAGCATTTT. It is translated as CASSESRQINQPQHF.

The sample holds many counts of this clonotype. The chain carries TRBV7-2 and TRBJ2-7, with 7 positions matching TRBD1. Losses at the gene ends were 0 bases for V and 2 bases for J; bases not matched to a gene: 4. The CDR3 runs 15 residues. Per the germline V gene, CDR1 is SGHTA and CDR2 is FQGNSA. The CDR3 loop is CASSLAPGQTYEQYF. In nucleotides, the CDR3 is TGTGCCAGCAGCTTAGCGCCGGGACAGACCTACGAGCAGTACTTC. Variable domain in full (rest from reference TRBV7-2 and TRBJ2-7): GAGVSQSPSNKVTEKGKDVELRCDPISGHTALYWYRQSLGQGLEFLIYFQGNSAPDKSGLPSDRFSAERTGGSVSTLTIQRTQQEDSAVYLCASSLAPGQTYEQYFGPGTRLTVT.

By share of the sample, this clonotype is medium-sized. The chain links TRBV7-2 to TRBJ1-3, with no clear D. Trimming removed 5 bases at V and 9 bases at J, with 11 bases between. The length of the CDR3 is 12 residues. The V gene's germline CDR1 is SGHTA and CDR2 FQGNSA. The CDR3 reads CASSHVSSTIYF. As DNA, the CDR3 is TGTGCCAGCAGCCATGTATCGAGCACCATATATTTT. The complete variable domain, with remaining parts taken from reference TRBV7-2 and TRBJ1-3, reads GAGVSQSPSNKVTEKGKDVELRCDPISGHTALYWYRQSLGQGLEFLIYFQGNSAPDKSGLPSDRFSAERTGGSVSTLTIQRTQQEDSAVYLCASSHVSSTIYFGEGSWLTVV.

A few counts support this clonotype. The chain has TRBV7-7 and TRBJ2-5; 7 positions agree with TRBD1. V was pared by 1 base and J by 7 bases, with 6 bases of the junction left unmatched. Looked up from germline, CDR1 is SSHAT and CDR2 is FNYEAQ (reference sequence). The CDR3 consists of 14 residues. CDR3 amino acids: CASSLDQGVGTQYF. The CDR3 coding sequence is TGTGCCAGCAGCTTAGATCAGGGGGTCGGGACCCAGTACTTC.

Many counts were recorded for this clonotype. The genes are TRBV5-6 and TRBJ1-2; TRBD1 matches 7 bases. Per the germline V gene, CDR1 is SGHDT and CDR2 is YYEEEE. V was pared by 4 bases and J by 7 bases, with 10 bases of the junction left unmatched. This CDR3 comprises 14 residues. The CDR3 nucleotides read TGTGCCAGCAGCCTCTTCGGAGGGGGCGCTGGCTACACCTTC. Residues: CASSLFGGGAGYTF.

This clonotype was seen repeatedly, ten times or more. This sequence joins TRBV9 and TRBJ2-2; no reliable D call. Germline V gene sequence: CDR1 SGDLS, CDR2 YYNGEE. V lost 4 bases, J lost 0 bases, and 10 bases lay in between. The CDR3 has 15 amino acids. The CDR3 loop is CASSTMGSNTGELFF. CDR3 nucleotides: TGTGCCAGCAGCACCATGGGTTCGAACACCGGGGAGCTGTTTTTT.

This clonotype showed up many times. The chain recombines TRBV20-1 with TRBJ1-6; 11 nucleotides agree with TRBD1. This CDR3 has 14 residues. Germline-derived CDR1 and CDR2 are DFQATT and SNEGSKA (reference sequence). J was trimmed by 7 bases and V by 1 base; bases with no gene match: 0. This CDR3 reads CSARGTGGNSPLHF. The CDR3, as DNA: TGCAGTGCTAGAGGGACAGGGGGCAATTCACCCCTCCACTTT.

This clonotype was recorded at least ten times. The gene calls are TRBV10-3 and TRBJ2-7, with D possibly matching TRBD1 (5 bases). CDR3 length equals 11 residues. Germline values: CDR1 ENHRY, CDR2 SYGVKD. The ends were cut back, 11 bases at V and 5 bases at J, with 13 bases in the middle. CDR3 sequence reads: CASGYSHEQYF. The CDR3 DNA reads as TGTGCCTCAGGGTACAGCCACGAGCAGTACTTC.

This clonotype was seen repeatedly, ten times or more. The V and J genes are TRBV9 and TRBJ2-3, with 8 bases identical to TRBD2. CDR3 length equals 19 residues. Per the germline V gene, CDR1 is SGDLS and CDR2 is YYNGEE. Trimming cost V 1 base and J 2 bases; bases outside gene matches: 15. CDR3 bases: TGTGCCAGCAGCGTAACACTCGGCGGTAGCGGGGCCGCCACAGATACGCAGTATTTT. It translates to CASSVTLGGSGAATDTQYF.

This clonotype appeared many times. This chain joins TRBV11-2 and TRBJ2-2; D gene ambiguous. Per germline, CDR1 SGHAT and CDR2 FQNNGV. The CDR3 totals 16 residues. V was cut by 5 bases and J by 6 bases, with 19 bases left in between. The CDR3 sequence: CASSPSGLGLAGELFF. CDR3 coding DNA: TGTGCCAGCAGCCCGTCCGGGCTGGGCCTAGCCGGGGAGCTGTTTTTT.

This clonotype was counted many times. The CDR3 loop is CASSQDDPGETQYF. Here the CDR3 DNA reads TGCGCCAGCAGCCAGGACGACCCGGGAGAGACCCAGTACTTC. V usage is TRBV4-3 and J usage is TRBJ2-5; D gene ambiguous. The CDR3 extends over 14 amino acids. The V end lost 3 bases, the J end lost 4 bases, and 12 bases lay between the germline ends. Germline V lookup: CDR1 LGHNA, CDR2 YSLEER.

At least ten counts were recorded for this clonotype. The chain carries TRBV3-1 and TRBJ1-5; the D gene is possibly TRBD1 (5 bases). CDR3 length equals 14 residues. V lost 0 bases and J 7 bases, leaving 10 bases between the germline ends. The germline CDR1 and CDR2 sequences are LGHDT and YNNKEL (reference sequence). The CDR3 reads CASSQDGAGQPQHF. CDR3 coding DNA: TGTGCCAGCAGCCAAGATGGGGCAGGCCAGCCCCAGCATTTT.

This clonotype was detected many times. This chain uses TRBV3-1 with TRBJ1-5, with 7 bases that match TRBD1. Per germline, CDR1 LGHDT and CDR2 YNNKEL (reference sequence). CDR3 length equals 15 residues. V trimming: 1 base; J trimming: 5 bases; junction bases outside the gene matches: 5. DNA for the CDR3: TGTGCCAGCAGCCAAGTTTTCACAGGGGATCAGCCCCAGCATTTT. It codes for CASSQVFTGDQPQHF.

Many counts were recorded for this clonotype. The chain employs TRBV5-1 and TRBJ1-1, with 11 bases that match TRBD1. Germline assignment: CDR1 SGHRS and CDR2 YFSETQ. The CDR3 totals 13 residues. V trimming: 4 bases; J trimming: 11 bases; junction bases outside the gene matches: 7. The CDR3 spells CASSPGQGDSAFF. DNA of the CDR3: TGCGCCAGCAGCCCGGGACAGGGGGACTCGGCTTTCTTT.

This clonotype came up many times. The chain links TRBV6-6 to TRBJ2-7; 8 bases are a match to TRBD1. The germline gives CDR1 MNHNY, CDR2 SVGAGI (reference sequence). The CDR3 runs 14 residues. Trimming cost V 6 bases and J 3 bases; bases outside gene matches: 7. DNA of the CDR3: TGTGCCAGCAGGCCCGGGACAGGAGACTACGAGCAGTACTTC. Translating it yields CASRPGTGDYEQYF.

This clonotype was recorded many times. Here the CDR3 reads CASSLASGSAPSYGYTF. CDR3 DNA sequence: TGTGCCAGCAGCTTAGCGTCAGGGTCAGCCCCCAGCTATGGCTACACCTTC. This rearrangement joins TRBV7-6 to TRBJ1-2, with a possible D match to TRBD1 (5 bases). Trimming pared 0 bases from V and 4 bases from J, leaving 18 bases between. This CDR3 spans 17 amino acids. Per the germline V gene, CDR1 is SGHVS and CDR2 is FNYEAQ.

This clonotype was seen many times. This rearrangement joins TRBV20-1 to TRBJ2-1; D gene unclear. From germline, CDR1 is DFQATT and CDR2 SNEGSKA (reference sequence). Trimming removed 0 bases from V and 5 bases from J, with 17 bases in between. The CDR3 spans 16 residues. The CDR3: CSARERTLWFNNEQFF. As DNA, the CDR3 is TGCAGTGCTAGAGAACGGACGTTATGGTTCAACAATGAGCAGTTCTTC.

The V and J genes are TRBV7-9 and TRBJ2-4, with 10 bases aligning to TRBD1. CDR3 length: 14 residues. The junction had 6 bases not matched to a gene; V was cut back by 5 bases and J by 8 bases. Germline V gene sequence: CDR1 SEHNR, CDR2 FQNEAQ (reference sequence). CDR3 loop: CASSDRDRGYIQYF. In DNA, the CDR3 is TGTGCCAGCAGCGACCGGGACAGGGGTTACATTCAGTACTTC.

This chain links TRBV2 with TRBJ1-1; possibly TRBD1 for D (6 bases). V dropped 7 bases and J dropped 1 base, with 10 bases sitting between them. CDR3 length: 13 residues. The germline gives CDR1 SNHLY, CDR2 FYNNEI. CDR3 sequence reads: CASKDRSNTEAFF. The CDR3 DNA reads as TGTGCCAGCAAGGACAGATCGAACACTGAAGCTTTCTTT.

This clonotype came up many times. The rearrangement joins TRBV12-3 or TRBV12-4 to TRBJ2-1, with 7 bases lining up with TRBD2. The length of the CDR3 is 16 residues. V was clipped by 5 bases and J by 5 bases; unmatched bases: 12. CDR3 sequence (DNA): TGTGCCAGCAGTACCCGACCCGGGACTACCCACAATGAGCAGTTCTTC. Translated, it gives CASSTRPGTTHNEQFF.

This clonotype qualifies as medium-sized. This chain joins TRBV7-2 and TRBJ2-3; possibly TRBD2 for D (5 bases). Germline V gives CDR1 SGHTA, CDR2 FQGNSA. V was cut by 3 bases and J by 1 base, with 8 bases left in between. There are 14 residues in the CDR3. CDR3 protein: CASSFGGGTDTQYF. CDR3 DNA: TGTGCCAGCAGCTTTGGAGGAGGCACAGATACGCAGTATTTT.

At least ten counts were recorded for this clonotype. The genes are TRBV5-1 and TRBJ2-1, with TRBD2 matching 10 bases. The ends lost 4 bases at V and 7 bases at J; junction bases unmatched: 8. In germline, CDR1 is SGHRS, CDR2 YFSETQ. There are 15 residues in the CDR3. CDR3 protein: CASSTGTSALNEQFF. The CDR3 region has the DNA TGCGCCAGCAGCACTGGGACTAGCGCCCTTAATGAGCAGTTCTTC. Complete variable domain (other parts from reference TRBV5-1 and TRBJ2-1): KAGVTQTPRYLIKTRGQQVTLSCSPISGHRSVSWYQQTPGQGLQFLFEYFSETQRNKGNFPGRFSGRQFSNSRSEMNVSTLELGDSALYLCASSTGTSALNEQFFGPGTRLTVL.

This clonotype was detected many times. The J gene is TRBJ2-2, the V gene TRBV5-1; 9 bases match TRBD2. Germline V gene data show CDR1 as SGHRS and CDR2 as YFSETQ. The CDR3 consists of 16 residues. V gave up 5 bases and J gave up 0 bases; unmatched junction bases: 5. CDR3 region: CASSRSGGSNTGELFF. In DNA form, the CDR3 reads TGCGCCAGCAGTCGTAGCGGGGGCTCGAACACCGGGGAGCTGTTTTTT.

The chain is built from TRBV19 and TRBJ1-5; 7 bases map to TRBD1. CDR1 is LNHDA and CDR2 is SQIVND in the germline V gene (reference sequence). The CDR3 has 14 residues. With V trimmed by 2 bases and J by 5 bases, 3 bases remained unmatched. The CDR3 DNA reads TGTGCCAGTAGTATATCAGGGGGTGATCAGCCCCAGCATTTT. It is translated as CASSISGGDQPQHF.